The T cell receptor beta chain under discussion was sequenced for a study of blood T cell repertoires in COVID-19. Overall study context: COVID-19 samples from acute and convalescent phases originated in the United States, Italy and Spain. PBMCs, B-cell-depleted T cells, or T cells provided the cDNA or gDNA that made up the material.

The CDR3 runs 18 residues. Libraries were prepared by immunoSEQ multiplex PCR; TCRdb keeps only in-frame clonotypes and omits some of them. The sample lists under 350,000 clones, 90% seen once, with 6.5% to 8% in the top ten. Material: peripheral blood. The receptor comes from a woman younger than 45 with COVID-19, enrolled during active disease. This chain joins TRBV21-1 and TRBJ2-7; TRBD2 is the table's D call, not checked against the DNA. TRBV21-1 is a pseudogene. The CDR3 sequence: CASSTPAGRPPGGYEQYF. In DNA, the CDR3 is TGTGCCAGCAGCACTCCTGCGGGTCGACCCCCTGGTGGCTACGAGCAGTACTTC.